The present TCR beta chain was sequenced within a study of response to subunit inactivated influenza vaccine. Using its own MiXCR run on the RT-PCR reads, TCRdb lists one record per CDR3 protein. Here the sample spans around 790,000 distinct CDR3 sequences, around 20% being singletons. The CDR3 contains 13 residues. Trimming stripped 0 bases from V and 10 bases from J, with 10 bases between. Germline CDR1 LGHNA, CDR2 YNFKEQ. The source is a man aged 50-59 years who received an inactivated influenza vaccine. This chain links TRBV4-2 with TRBJ2-1, with D uncertain. The sample was PBMCs from blood, taken 5 days after vaccination. DNA for the CDR3: TGTGCCAGCAGCCAAGAAGCAGGACGAGAGCAGTTCTTC. Its translation is CASSQEAGREQFF.